The TCR beta chain described here comes from a study of blood T cell repertoires in COVID-19. Looking at the study overall: Samples taken during acute and convalescent COVID-19 were collected in the United States, Italy and Spain.

This CDR3 contains 13 residues. CDR1 is LGHDT, CDR2 YNNKEL, per germline (reference sequence). The V and J ends lost 2 bases and 4 bases respectively, with 8 bases between them. Seattle's cohort entered during active infection and was followed longitudinally. As processed by the authors: Amplifying reference gene primers gave estimates of nucleated cell counts. Clones were sequenced by immunoSEQ multiplex PCR, and TCRdb holds only the in-frame ones, with some missing. That table furnishes V, J and clone size, whereas the DNA furnished D and trimming. Among 200,000 to 250,000 clones listed, 86% were seen once.

This clonotype was obtained from an elderly woman with COVID-19, enrolled during active disease. The chain combines TRBV3-1 (or the pseudogene TRBV3-2) with TRBJ2-5; D is undetermined. The material sequenced was peripheral blood. The CDR3 nucleotides are TGTGCCAGCAGCCAAAGTGCGAGAGAGACCCAGTACTTC. Translated, it gives CASSQSARETQYF.